This T cell receptor beta chain was recorded in a study of CD8 T cells in Susac syndrome. In blood CD8+ and CD4+ T cells, TCR beta underwent sequencing. Stable or active relapsing-remitting multiple sclerosis, untreated and meeting revised McDonald criteria, defined the controls. CDR1 is KGHSH and CDR2 is LQKENI in the germline V gene. The CDR3 covers 13 residues. V gave up 3 bases and J gave up 3 bases, with 8 bases separating them. With random hexamers, roughly 0.45 to 1 ug RNA was reverse transcribed. The amplification used immunoSEQ multiplex PCR on TCR beta CDR3; it spanned 54 Vbeta and 13 Jbeta. TCRdb passed the immunoSEQ multiplex PCR reads through MiXCR, listing each CDR3 protein once. The sample holds about 130,000 distinct CDR3 sequences, around 94% seen once.

Sample: CD4+ T cells from PBMCs. The receptor's source is a human donor with multiple sclerosis. The genes are TRBV18 and TRBJ1-1; weak D call: TRBD1 (5 bases). CDR3 region: CASSPWGDTEAFF. In DNA, the CDR3 is TGTGCCAGCTCACCTTGGGGGGACACTGAAGCTTTCTTT.